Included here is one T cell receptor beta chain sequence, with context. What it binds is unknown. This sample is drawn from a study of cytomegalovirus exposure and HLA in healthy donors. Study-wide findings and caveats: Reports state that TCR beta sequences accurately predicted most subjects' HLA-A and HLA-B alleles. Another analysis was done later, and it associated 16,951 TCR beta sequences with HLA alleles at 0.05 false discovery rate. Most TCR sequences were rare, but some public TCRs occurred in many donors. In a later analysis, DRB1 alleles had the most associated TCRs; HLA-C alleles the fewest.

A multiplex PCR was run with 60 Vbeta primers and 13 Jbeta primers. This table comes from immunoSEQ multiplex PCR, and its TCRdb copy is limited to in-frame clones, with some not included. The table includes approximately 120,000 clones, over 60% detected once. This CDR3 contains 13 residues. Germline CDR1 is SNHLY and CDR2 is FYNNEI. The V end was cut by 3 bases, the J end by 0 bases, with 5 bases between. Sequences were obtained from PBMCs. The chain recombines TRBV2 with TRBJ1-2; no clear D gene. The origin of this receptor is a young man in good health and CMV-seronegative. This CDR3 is CASSDETNYGYTF. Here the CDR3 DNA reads TGTGCCAGCAGTGATGAGACTAACTATGGCTACACCTTC. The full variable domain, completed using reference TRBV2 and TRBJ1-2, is EPEVTQTPSHQVTQMGQEVILRCVPISNHLYFYWYRQILGQKVEFLVSFYNNEISEKSEIFDDQFSVERPDGSNFTLKIRSTKLEDSAMYFCASSDETNYGYTFGSGTRLTVV.